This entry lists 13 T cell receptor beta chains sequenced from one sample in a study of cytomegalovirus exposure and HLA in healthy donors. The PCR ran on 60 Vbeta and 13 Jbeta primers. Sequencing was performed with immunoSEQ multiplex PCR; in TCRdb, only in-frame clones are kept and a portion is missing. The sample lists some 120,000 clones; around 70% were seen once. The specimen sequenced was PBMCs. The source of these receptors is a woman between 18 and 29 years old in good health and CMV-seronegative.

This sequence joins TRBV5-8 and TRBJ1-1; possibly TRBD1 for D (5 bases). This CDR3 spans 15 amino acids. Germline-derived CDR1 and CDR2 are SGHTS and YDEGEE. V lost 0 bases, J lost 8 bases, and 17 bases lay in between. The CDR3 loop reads CASSLGNRGLREAFF. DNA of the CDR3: TGTGCCAGCAGCTTGGGGAATAGGGGACTACGGGAAGCTTTCTTT.

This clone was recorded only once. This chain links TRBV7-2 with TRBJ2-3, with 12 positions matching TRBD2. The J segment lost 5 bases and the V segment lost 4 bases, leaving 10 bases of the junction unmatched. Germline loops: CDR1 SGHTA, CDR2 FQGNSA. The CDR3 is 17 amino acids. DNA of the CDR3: TGTGCCAGCAGCTCTGGACTAGCGGGGAGAGGGGGAGATACGCAGTATTTT. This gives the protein CASSSGLAGRGGDTQYF.

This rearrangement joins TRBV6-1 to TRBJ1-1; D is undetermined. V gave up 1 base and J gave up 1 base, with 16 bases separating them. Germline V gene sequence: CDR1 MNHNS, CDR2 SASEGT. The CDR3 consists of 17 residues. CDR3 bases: TGTGCCAGCAGTGAAGGCGGCGGGTTTGAATGGAACACTGAAGCTTTCTTT. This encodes CASSEGGGFEWNTEAFF.

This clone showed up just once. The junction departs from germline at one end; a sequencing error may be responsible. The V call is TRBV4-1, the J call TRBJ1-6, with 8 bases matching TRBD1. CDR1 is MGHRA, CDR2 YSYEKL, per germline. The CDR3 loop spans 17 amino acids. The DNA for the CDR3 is TGCGCCAGCAGCCAAGAGCAGGGACAGGACTATTATTCACCCCTCCACTTT. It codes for CASSQEQGQDYYSPLHF.

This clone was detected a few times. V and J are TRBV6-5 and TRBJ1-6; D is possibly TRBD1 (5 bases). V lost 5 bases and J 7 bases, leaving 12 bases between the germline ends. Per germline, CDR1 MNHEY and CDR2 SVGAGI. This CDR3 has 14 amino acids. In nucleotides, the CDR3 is TGTGCCAGCAGTCTCAGGGCGAGGAATTCACCCCTCCACTTT. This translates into CASSLRARNSPLHF.

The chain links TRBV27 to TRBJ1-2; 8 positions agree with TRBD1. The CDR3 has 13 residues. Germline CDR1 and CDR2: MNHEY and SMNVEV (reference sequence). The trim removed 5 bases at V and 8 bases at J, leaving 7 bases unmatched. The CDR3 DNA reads TGTGCCAGCAGTACAGGACAGGGTTTAGGCTACACCTTC. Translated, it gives CASSTGQGLGYTF.

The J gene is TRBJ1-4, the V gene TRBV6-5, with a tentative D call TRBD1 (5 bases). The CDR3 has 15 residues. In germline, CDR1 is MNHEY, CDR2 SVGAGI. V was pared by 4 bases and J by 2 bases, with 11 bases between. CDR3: CASSLTGGTNEKLFF. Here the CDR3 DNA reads TGTGCCAGCAGTTTGACGGGGGGGACTAATGAAAAACTGTTTTTT.

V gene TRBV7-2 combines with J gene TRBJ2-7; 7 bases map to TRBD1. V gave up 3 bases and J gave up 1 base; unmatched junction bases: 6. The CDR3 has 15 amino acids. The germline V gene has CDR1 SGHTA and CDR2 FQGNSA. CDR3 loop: CASSFDRAESYEQYF. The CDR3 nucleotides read TGTGCCAGCAGCTTCGACAGGGCCGAATCCTACGAGCAGTACTTC.

CDR3 sequence: CASSFMRNGYTF. The CDR3 DNA reads TGTGCCAGCAGTTTCATGCGGAATGGCTACACCTTC. The chain is built from TRBV28 and TRBJ1-2; unclear D gene. With 3 bases removed from V and 6 bases from J, the gap between germline ends came to 8 bases. This CDR3 is built from 12 residues. Germline-derived CDR1 and CDR2 are MDHEN and SYDVKM.

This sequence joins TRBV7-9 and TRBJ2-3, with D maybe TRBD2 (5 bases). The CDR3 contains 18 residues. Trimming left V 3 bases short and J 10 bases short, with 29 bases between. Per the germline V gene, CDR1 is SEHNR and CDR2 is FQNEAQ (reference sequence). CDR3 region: CASSFLDFPRPWGQAQYF. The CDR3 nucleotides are TGTGCCAGCAGCTTCCTGGACTTTCCTCGCCCTTGGGGTCAAGCGCAGTATTTT.

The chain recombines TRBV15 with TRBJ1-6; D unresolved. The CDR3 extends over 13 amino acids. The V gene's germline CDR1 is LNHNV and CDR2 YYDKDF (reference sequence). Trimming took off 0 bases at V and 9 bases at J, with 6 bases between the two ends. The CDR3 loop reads CATSRDGGSPLHF. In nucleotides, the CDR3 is TGTGCCACCAGCAGAGATGGAGGTTCACCCCTCCACTTT. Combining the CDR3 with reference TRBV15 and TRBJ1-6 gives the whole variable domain DAMVIQNPRYQVTQFGKPVTLSCSQTLNHNVMYWYQQKSSQAPKLLFHYYDKDFNNEADTPDNFQSRRPNTSFCFLDIRSPGLGDTAMYLCATSRDGGSPLHFGNGTRLTVT.

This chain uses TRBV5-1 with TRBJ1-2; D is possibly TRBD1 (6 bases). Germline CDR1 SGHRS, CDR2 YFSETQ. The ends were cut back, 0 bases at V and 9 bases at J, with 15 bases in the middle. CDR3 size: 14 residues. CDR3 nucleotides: TGCGCCAGCAGCTTGGTACAGGGCCCCCGGCGCTACACCTTC. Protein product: CASSLVQGPRRYTF.

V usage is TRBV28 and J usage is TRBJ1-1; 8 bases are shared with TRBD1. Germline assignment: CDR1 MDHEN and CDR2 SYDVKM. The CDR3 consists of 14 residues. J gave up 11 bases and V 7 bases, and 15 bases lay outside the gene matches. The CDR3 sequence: CASTSTGTGIRAFF. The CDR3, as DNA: TGTGCCAGCACTTCAACCGGGACAGGTATTAGGGCTTTCTTT. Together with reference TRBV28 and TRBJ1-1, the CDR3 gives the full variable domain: DVKVTQSSRYLVKRTGEKVFLECVQDMDHENMFWYRQDPGLGLRLIYFSYDVKMKEKGDIPEGYSVSREKKERFSLILESASTNQTSMYLCASTSTGTGIRAFFGQGTRLTVV.